This T cell receptor beta chain derives from a study of T cell responses to AZD1222 COVID-19 vaccine. General study points: Of the AZD1222 recipients, only 5 to 7 were seropositive at baseline. Donors in the cohort were predominantly white British and more often female, and clonal diversity was possibly underestimated.

Comments on this clone: Antigen specificity is unknown.

Clones were sequenced by immunoSEQ multiplex PCR, and TCRdb holds only the in-frame ones, with some missing. The sample lists around 140,000 clones, 90% occurring once. V was trimmed by 9 bases and J by 0 bases, leaving 12 bases between them. The CDR3 is 14 amino acids. From germline, CDR1 is SGHNT and CDR2 YYREEE (reference sequence). This receptor was identified in an adult in good health. The specimen comprised peripheral blood, sampled on day 0 of AZD1222 vaccination. This chain uses TRBV5-4 with TRBJ2-2; maybe TRBD1 (6 bases). CDR3 loop: CANSGDPNTGELFF. The CDR3 DNA sequence: TGTGCCAATTCAGGGGACCCGAACACCGGGGAGCTGTTTTTT.